This is a list of T cell receptor beta chains from one sample in a study of cytomegalovirus exposure and HLA in healthy donors. TCRdb keeps only in-frame clones here, not all; method: immunoSEQ multiplex PCR. Counted here are 100,000 to 150,000 clones, over 70% occurring once; the ten biggest clones make up around a tenth. Sequenced: PBMCs. The origin of the receptors is a woman between 45 and 60 years old in good health and CMV-seropositive. Each CDR3 is given with its conserved first and last residue. D genes are given only for firm matches. Only part of the rows carry a size: once, few, many, or a class if the clone is expanded.

d_gene,abundance,j_gene,v_gene,CDR3aa,CDR3nt
TRBD2,few,TRBJ2-3,TRBV28,CASSLPRLAGVAWDTQYF,TGTGCCAGCAGTTTACCTAGACTAGCGGGAGTTGCATGGGATACGCAGTATTTT
-,-,TRBJ1-6,TRBV6-1,CASFLSGNSPLHF,TGTGCCAGTTTTTTATCCGGTAATTCACCCCTCCACTTT
TRBD1,-,TRBJ1-3,TRBV19,CASSKGGTAAGNTIYF,TGTGCCAGTAGTAAAGGGGGGACAGCTGCTGGAAACACCATATATTTT
-,-,TRBJ1-2,TRBV7-9,CASSSSGSLGGYTF,TGTGCCAGCAGCTCCTCCGGTTCTCTCGGGGGCTACACCTTC
TRBD2,-,TRBJ2-7,TRBV19,CASSETSGSSYEQYF,TGTGCCAGTAGCGAGACTAGCGGGAGCTCCTACGAGCAGTACTTC
-,-,TRBJ1-2,TRBV7-9,CASSLEQGYYGYTF,TGTGCCAGCAGCTTAGAACAGGGCTACTATGGCTACACCTTC
TRBD1,-,TRBJ2-5,TRBV6-1,CASSDQGQPQKTQYF,TGTGCCAGCAGTGACCAGGGACAGCCGCAAAAGACCCAGTACTTC
TRBD1,few,TRBJ1-4,TRBV5-1,CASSRQGMSEKLFF,TGCGCCAGCAGCCGACAGGGTATGAGTGAAAAACTGTTTTTT
-,once,TRBJ1-2,TRBV6-6,CASSYGSENGYTF,TGTGCCAGCAGTTACGGTAGCGAAAATGGCTACACCTTC
TRBD1,-,TRBJ1-1,TRBV28,CASSLPTGERVKAFF,TGTGCCAGCAGTCTCCCGACAGGGGAAAGGGTTAAGGCTTTCTTT
TRBD2,few,TRBJ2-5,TRBV11-2,CASSLGRTSGLFETQYF,TGTGCCAGCAGCTTAGGGCGGACTAGTGGACTTTTCGAGACCCAGTACTTC
TRBD2,-,TRBJ2-1,TRBV30,CAWSVQSSGNEQFF,TGTGCCTGGAGTGTACAGTCTAGCGGTAATGAGCAGTTCTTC
-,-,TRBJ2-3,TRBV28,CASSLGVVGQRLTDTQYF,TGTGCCAGCAGCCTTGGGGTCGTTGGCCAGCGGCTCACAGATACGCAGTATTTT
-,once,TRBJ1-2,TRBV19,CASSIGQQKSGYGYTF,TGTGCCAGTAGTATAGGACAACAGAAGAGTGGCTATGGCTACACCTTC
TRBD1,-,TRBJ2-7,TRBV6-6,CASSQGAEVPYEQYF,TGTGCCAGCAGTCAGGGGGCAGAAGTTCCCTACGAGCAGTACTTC
-,-,TRBJ1-5,TRBV30,CAWNRVPNQPQHF,TGTGCCTGGAACAGGGTCCCCAATCAGCCCCAGCATTTT
-,-,TRBJ1-3,TRBV6-5,CASSYSWSSGNTIYF,TGTGCCAGCAGTTACTCCTGGAGCTCTGGAAACACCATATATTTT
-,-,TRBJ2-2,TRBV7-9,CASSSPLLGTGELFF,TGTGCCAGCAGCTCACCCCTTCTAGGTACCGGGGAGCTGTTTTTT
-,-,TRBJ1-1,TRBV14,CASSQGGGSEAFF,TGTGCCAGCAGCCAAGGGGGGGGCTCTGAAGCTTTCTTT
TRBD2,-,TRBJ2-5,TRBV7-2,CASSSPGGGQETQYF,TGTGCCAGCAGCTCTCCCGGGGGGGGCCAAGAGACCCAGTACTTC
-,-,TRBJ2-7,TRBV2,CASMYTTYEQYF,TGTGCCAGCATGTACACCACCTACGAGCAGTACTTC
-,-,TRBJ2-1,TRBV6-5,CASSYVARGRQFF,TGTGCCAGCAGTTACGTGGCCAGGGGTCGGCAGTTCTTC
TRBD1,-,TRBJ2-7,TRBV10-3,CAISALDRGQSGEQYF,TGTGCCATCAGTGCCCTGGACAGGGGGCAGTCTGGGGAGCAGTACTTC
-,-,TRBJ1-5,TRBV5-1,CASRSQDDQPQHF,TGCGCCAGCAGGTCACAGGACGATCAGCCCCAGCATTTT
-,-,TRBJ1-2,TRBV28,CASSSRPGDGYTF,TGTGCCAGCAGTTCCCGACCCGGGGATGGCTACACCTTC
-,-,TRBJ2-2,TRBV7-2,CASSAQGNTGELFF,TGTGCCAGCAGCGCACAGGGTAACACCGGGGAGCTGTTTTTT
-,-,TRBJ1-1,TRBV4-3,CASSQKGVGAAAFF,TGCGCCAGCAGCCAAAAGGGGGTGGGGGCCGCCGCTTTCTTT
TRBD1,-,TRBJ1-1,TRBV5-6,CASSSGDRGGQKAFF,TGTGCCAGCAGTTCCGGGGACAGGGGTGGTCAGAAAGCTTTCTTT
-,once,TRBJ1-5,TRBV7-8,CASSPLARTRDQPQHF,TGTGCCAGCAGCCCGCTAGCCAGGACCCGGGATCAGCCCCAGCATTTT
TRBD2,once,TRBJ2-7,TRBV2,CASGTNSYEQYF,TGTGCCAGCGGGACTAACTCCTACGAGCAGTACTTC
-,-,TRBJ1-5,TRBV4-1,CASSQDWGRGWQPQHF,TGCGCCAGCAGCCAAGATTGGGGCAGGGGCTGGCAGCCCCAGCATTTT
TRBD1,-,TRBJ2-2,TRBV5-1,CASSLVGTDTGELFF,TGCGCCAGCAGCTTGGTGGGGACAGACACCGGGGAGCTGTTTTTT
TRBD1,-,TRBJ1-2,TRBV27,CASRHGQGHGYTF,TGTGCCAGCAGACACGGACAGGGGCATGGCTACACCTTC
-,once,TRBJ1-2,TRBV6-5,CASRFDGEASDGYTF,TGTGCCAGCAGGTTCGACGGGGAGGCTTCGGATGGCTACACCTTC
-,-,TRBJ1-1,TRBV5-1,CASSLNRGHQNTEAFF,TGCGCCAGCAGCTTGAATCGCGGTCACCAGAACACTGAAGCTTTCTTT
TRBD2,-,TRBJ2-7,TRBV7-6,CASSPGLAGVYEQYF,TGTGCCAGCAGCCCTGGACTAGCGGGAGTTTACGAGCAGTACTTC
-,-,TRBJ2-7,TRBV7-2,CASITEDRGSYEQYF,TGTGCCAGCATCACCGAGGATCGCGGTTCCTACGAGCAGTACTTC
TRBD2,-,TRBJ2-1,TRBV4-2,CASSQASGLAKNNEQFF,TGTGCCAGCAGCCAAGCCTCGGGACTAGCGAAAAACAATGAGCAGTTCTTC
TRBD1,-,TRBJ2-3,TRBV7-7,CASSLSRDRGADTQYF,TGTGCCAGCAGCTTAAGTCGGGACAGGGGAGCAGATACGCAGTATTTT
-,once,TRBJ1-2,TRBV4-2,CASNPSRDWGDYGYTF,TGTGCCAGCAACCCGAGCCGGGATTGGGGTGACTATGGCTACACCTTC
TRBD1,-,TRBJ1-2,TRBV10-3,CAISDLGQGDGYTF,TGTGCCATCAGTGACTTGGGACAGGGAGATGGCTACACCTTC
-,-,TRBJ1-5,TRBV28,CASSSGQRASSNQPQHF,TGTGCCAGCAGTTCAGGACAGAGAGCCTCTAGCAATCAGCCCCAGCATTTT
TRBD1,-,TRBJ1-6,TRBV6-5,CASSYTGGSNSPLHF,TGTGCCAGCAGTTACACAGGGGGCTCAAATTCACCCCTCCACTTT
-,-,TRBJ1-5,TRBV6-6,CATRQPNQPQHF,TGTGCCACCCGACAGCCCAATCAGCCCCAGCATTTT
TRBD1,-,TRBJ2-2,TRBV29-1,CSVDAGGANTGELFF,TGCAGCGTTGACGCAGGGGGCGCGAACACCGGGGAGCTGTTTTTT